This T cell receptor (beta chain) was retrieved from a study of blood T cell repertoires in COVID-19 (dated by TCRdb to about 2020). About the investigation overall: Samples covering the acute and convalescent phases of COVID-19 were provided by collaborators in the United States, Italy and Spain. HLA class I and class II types, where available, came from metadata supplied by the sample provider rather than from assay-based typing. The dataset comprised deeply sampled blood TCRbeta repertoires from subjects exposed to, actively infected with, or recovered from COVID-19. The prospective study material was composed of cDNA or gDNA derived from T cells, B-cell-depleted T cells, or PBMCs. Samples came from the ongoing ImmuneRACE study (first 160 participants) plus 1,254 subjects from 6 global collaborators. Nearly every sample came with metadata listing a de-identified subject ID, COVID-19 status, age in years and sex. The repertoires were made available in a free public database intended to serve as a resource for research on the immune response to SARS-CoV-2. Findings and caveats that apply to the study as a whole: The amount of clinical and demographic metadata varied by source and participant and was provided uncurated.

There are 14 amino acids in the CDR3, from cysteine to phenylalanine inclusive. The retained sequence is limited to the CDR3, 42 bases, with the frame set at the first base. Trimming takes 6 bases off V and 8 bases off J; junction bases not matched to a gene: 10. The germline V gene gives CDR1 as MNHEY and CDR2 as SVGEGT. One collaborating source in Seattle enrolled patients while the patients were actively infected and followed the patients over time throughout the course of disease. Whole blood was collected in K2EDTA tubes by collaborating institutions according to the institutions' own protocols. For TCRbeta analysis, collaborators shipped samples as frozen whole blood, isolated PBMCs, or DNA extracted from either of those sample types. The immunoSEQ Assay, a bias-controlled multiplex PCR, was used to amplify TCRbeta CDR3 regions from genomic DNA. Regarding the original processing steps: Within the assay, amplification of reference gene primers was used to estimate how many nucleated cells each sample contained. To quantify the absolute abundance of each unique TCRbeta CDR3 rearrangement, sequence reads were collapsed and filtered. For each sample, productive Simpson clonality was calculated by taking the square root of Simpson's diversity index across productive rearrangements. TCRdb carries this immuneACCESS record with in-frame sequences only. Its versions omit some clonotypes, under half of them owing to an unresolved V gene in the studies checked, with the rest unexplained. V and J calls and clone size come straight from that table; D and trimming were deduced from the DNA. The sample table lists tens of thousands of clones, around 90% of them with a count of one. The ten largest make up roughly 0.47% of the sample.

Points on this clone: The antigen this receptor binds is unknown. No base qualities exist here, and no much larger clone lies one base off it.

This receptor chain uses TRBV6-2 or TRBV6-3 and TRBJ1-5, with 7 bases in between that match TRBD1. The source material was peripheral blood. This clonotype originated in a man in his fifties with COVID-19, enrolled during active disease. The CDR3 region reads CASSPGQVGEPQHF. In nucleotides, the sequence is TGTGCCAGCAGCCCAGGACAGGTCGGAGAGCCCCAGCATTTT.